A selection of T cell receptor beta chains follows, all from one sample in a study of immune cell composition in non-small cell lung cancer. Using immunoSEQ multiplex PCR, the repertoire was profiled, and TCRdb retains in-frame clones only, with some absent. The data hold several thousand clones, with roughly 80% observed a single time. Sequenced: lung tumor tissue. Receptors were obtained from a human donor with non-small cell lung cancer. The conserved cysteine and the conserved F or W are not part of the CDR3 here. The listing skips clone size in some rows; elsewhere it reads once, few, many or a size class.

TRBJ2-1	TRBV19	.	ASSAFAGTSGANEQF
TRBJ1-5	TRBV6-6	medium-sized	ASTSRDRGRGQPQH
.	TRBV18	.	ASSQLLAEGEQY
TRBJ2-3	TRBV11-2	.	ASSPGRLAGGTQY
TRBJ1-1	TRBV18	.	ASSPPGLNTEAF
TRBJ2-2	TRBV27	few	ASQRSGQWIGRELF
TRBJ2-1	TRBV28	.	ASSFSPTGYNEQF
TRBJ2-2	TRBV18	.	ASSSRLAGDTGELF
TRBJ1-3	TRBV6-5	.	ASSPDRGNTIY
TRBJ1-1	TRBV28	.	ASSLRQGNTEAF
TRBJ1-1	TRBV10-2	.	ASRRRPEEAF
TRBJ2-2	TRBV5-1	.	ASSSPGNSNTGELF
TRBJ2-4	TRBV19	.	ASSMDAGRNIQY
TRBJ2-7	TRBV6-6	.	ASSRQGYEQY
TRBJ1-5	TRBV27	.	ASATSQNQPQH
TRBJ2-7	TRBV27	.	ASSLSAGGPYEQY
TRBJ1-4	TRBV5-5	.	ASSLGAREKLF
TRBJ1-3	TRBV4-1	.	ASSQELGRGLSGNTIY
TRBJ2-2	TRBV7-3	.	ASSRAGQGRNTGELF
TRBJ2-7	TRBV18	.	ASSLGGPSYEQY
TRBJ2-7	TRBV7-9	few	ASSLEAGASYEQY
TRBJ2-7	TRBV7-9	.	ASTHPGRSYEQY
TRBJ2-1	TRBV7-9	.	ASSLLAGGPNEQF
TRBJ2-1	TRBV5-1	.	ASSFGPGNEQF
TRBJ2-3	TRBV7-8	.	ASTPTSATDTQY
TRBJ2-2	TRBV7-3	.	ASSPGAGELF
TRBJ2-3	TRBV7-2	.	ASSLDRGQADTQY
TRBJ1-4	TRBV6-5	.	ASSPTGFREKLF
TRBJ1-2	TRBV27	once	ASSLLGQGYGYT
TRBJ1-1	TRBV10-3	.	AIGGGGGAEAF
TRBJ2-6	TRBV19	.	ASSALGSGANVLT
TRBJ1-2	TRBV4-2	.	ASSQGSAVVRGYT
TRBJ2-2	TRBV14	once	ASSVLAGPTGELF
TRBJ1-5	TRBV15	.	ATSRSQGFNQPQH
TRBJ1-3	TRBV30	.	AWKRTGNTIY
TRBJ1-1	TRBV11-2	.	ASSFLMGPTEAF
TRBJ1-3	TRBV5-1	.	ASSRGPISGNTIY
TRBJ1-4	TRBV29-1	.	SAATGTNEKLF
TRBJ2-1	TRBV5-1	.	ASSLEAGDYNEQF
TRBJ2-3	TRBV5-1	.	ASSSPPVDTQY
TRBJ1-2	TRBV19	.	ASSIQPHGYT